The 26 T cell receptor beta chains reported below all come from one sample, sequenced in a study of blood T cell repertoires in COVID-19. The data were produced by immunoSEQ multiplex PCR, yet TCRdb's version contains in-frame clones alone and is incomplete. The sample lists 450,000 or so clones, roughly 88% occurring once. What was sequenced was PBMCs or T cells enriched from blood (not recorded which). These TCRs come from a man between 18 and 35 years old who had recovered from COVID-19.

The chain recombines TRBV19 with TRBJ2-3; TRBD2 agrees at 9 bases. V gave up 9 bases and J gave up 0 bases; unmatched junction bases: 4. This CDR3 spans 14 amino acids. CDR1 is LNHDA and CDR2 is SQIVND in the germline V gene (reference sequence). Written as DNA, the CDR3 is TGTGCCAGCCGGACTAGCGCCAGCACAGATACGCAGTATTTT. This codes for CASRTSASTDTQYF.

This clone occurred once. This chain connects TRBV21-1 to TRBJ1-5. TRBV21-1 represents a pseudogene. This CDR3 contains 22 residues. In nucleotides, the CDR3 is TGTGCCAGCACCAAACCCCCCCCCTTCGCGGGGGATCCAAGCCTTAGCAATCAGCCCCAGCATTTT. Translating gives CASTKPPPFAGDPSLSNQPQHF.

This chain uses TRBV30 with TRBJ1-1; the D is unclear. Germline V lookup: CDR1 GTSNPN, CDR2 SVGIG (reference sequence). The CDR3 totals 12 residues. Trimming left V 3 bases short and J 0 bases short, with 5 bases between. This CDR3 is CAWRRVNTEAFF. The CDR3 DNA is TGTGCCTGGAGGCGGGTGAACACTGAAGCTTTCTTT.

The chain is built from TRBV12-3 or TRBV12-4 and TRBJ1-2; tentatively, D is TRBD1 (6 bases). The CDR3 is 12 residues long. Trimming removed 7 bases from V and 8 bases from J, with 14 bases in between. The CDR3: CASTPGGGGYTF. CDR3 DNA sequence: TGTGCCAGCACCCCGGGGGGGGGCGGCTACACCTTC.

The chain employs TRBV29-1 and TRBJ2-5, with TRBD1 matching over 8 bases. The CDR3 is 13 residues long. CDR1 is SQVTM, CDR2 ANQGSEA, per germline. Trimming at V came to 6 bases and at J to 5 bases, leaving 8 bases not matched to a gene. The CDR3 sequence: CSVARGLGETQYF. The CDR3 DNA reads as TGCAGCGTGGCCAGGGGGCTTGGGGAGACCCAGTACTTC. The full variable domain, with the rest looked up from reference TRBV29-1 and TRBJ2-5, is SAVISQKPSRDICQRGTSLTIQCQVDSQVTMMFWYRQQPGQSLTLIATANQGSEATYESGFVIDKFPISRPNLTFSTLTVSNMSPEDSSIYLCSVARGLGETQYFGPGTRLLVL.

This chain links TRBV7-8 with TRBJ2-5, with 7 bases aligning to TRBD2. Looked up from germline, CDR1 is SGHVS and CDR2 is FQNEAQ. This CDR3 is 15 amino acids long. With 5 bases clipped from V and 8 bases from J, the junction kept 14 bases outside the gene matches. The CDR3 is CASSHAPPSGGTQYF. The DNA of the CDR3 is TGTGCCAGCAGCCACGCACCTCCTAGCGGAGGCACCCAGTACTTC.

The chain has TRBV19 and TRBJ2-5; TRBD1 matches at 10 bases. V lost 6 bases to trimming and J lost 5 bases; unmatched junction nucleotides: 6. There are 14 residues in the CDR3. From germline, CDR1 is LNHDA and CDR2 SQIVND (reference sequence). Here the CDR3 DNA reads TGTGCCAGTAGCCCCCCGGACAGGGGGGAGACCCAGTACTTC. Translated, it gives CASSPPDRGETQYF.

V usage is TRBV28 and J usage is TRBJ2-5; no firm D call. V dropped 5 bases and J dropped 2 bases, with 6 bases sitting between them. From germline, CDR1 is MDHEN and CDR2 SYDVKM. The CDR3 length is 12 residues. In DNA form, the CDR3 reads TGTGCCAGCAGTCTAAATCAAGAGACCCAGTACTTC. This encodes CASSLNQETQYF.

This clone was found once. J is TRBJ2-1 and V is TRBV10-3; the match to TRBD2 covers 7 bases. The J segment lost 4 bases and the V segment lost 10 bases, leaving 7 bases of the junction unmatched. The CDR3 runs to 13 residues. Germline-derived CDR1 and CDR2 are ENHRY and SYGVKD. The CDR3 DNA sequence: TGTGCCACACGGGAGGTCGCTTACAATGAGCAGTTCTTC. Its protein product is CATREVAYNEQFF.

The genes are TRBV5-1 and TRBJ1-1; TRBD1 might be the D (6 bases). CDR3 length: 18 amino acids. Germline V lookup: CDR1 SGHRS, CDR2 YFSETQ. Trimming removed 3 bases at V and 4 bases at J, with 25 bases between. The CDR3 region is CASSSYPGQGLGGTEAFF. The CDR3 nucleotides read TGCGCCAGCAGCTCCTATCCGGGACAAGGCTTAGGAGGCACTGAAGCTTTCTTT.

This clone occurred once. DNA of the CDR3: TGTGCCAGCAGCCCGCCGGTTACCGGGGAGCTGTTTTTT. It is translated as CASSPPVTGELFF. The chain is built from TRBV9 and TRBJ2-2, with unresolved D. The V and J ends lost 4 bases and 5 bases respectively, with 9 bases between them. The CDR3 loop spans 13 amino acids. CDR1 SGDLS and CDR2 YYNGEE come from the germline V gene. Using reference TRBV9 and TRBJ2-2 for the parts outside the CDR3, the full variable domain is DSGVTQTPKHLITATGQRVTLRCSPRSGDLSVYWYQQSLDQGLQFLIQYYNGEERAKGNILERFSAQQFPDLHSELNLSSLELGDSALYFCASSPPVTGELFFGEGSRLTVL.

The chain combines TRBV9 with TRBJ1-2, with D tentatively TRBD1 (6 bases). Germline-derived CDR1 and CDR2 are SGDLS and YYNGEE. Between the trimmed V and J ends, which lost 4 bases and 0 bases, there was a span of 19 bases. This CDR3 is built from 17 residues. CDR3 region: CASSIPIRGGTNYGYTF. CDR3 bases: TGTGCCAGCAGCATACCTATCAGGGGCGGCACTAACTATGGCTACACCTTC.

The V call is TRBV1, the J call TRBJ2-4; the table names TRBD2, a call not compared with the DNA. TRBV1 is a known pseudogene. The CDR3 totals 18 residues. The CDR3 DNA reads as TGCACCAGCAGCCTTCCGACTAGCGGGGATCTAGCCAAAAACATTCAGTACTTC. Translated, it gives CTSSLPTSGDLAKNIQYF.

The chain employs TRBV5-1 and TRBJ1-2; 8 bases map to TRBD1. This CDR3 has 15 residues. The V segment lost 0 bases and the J segment 6 bases; nucleotides outside the gene matches: 7. The germline CDR1 and CDR2 sequences are SGHRS and YFSETQ. The CDR3 spells CASSLAGGAVNGYTF. CDR3 bases: TGCGCCAGCAGCTTGGCAGGGGGCGCGGTGAATGGCTACACCTTC.

This chain links TRBV6-1 with TRBJ1-2; D unresolved. V lost 10 bases to trimming and J lost 8 bases, with 20 bases between them. The CDR3 is 13 residues long. Germline V gene lookup returns CDR1 MNHNS and CDR2 SASEGT. The DNA for the CDR3 is TGTGCCACCCGTGACGTACCCAAGGAGGGCTACACCTTC. This codes for CATRDVPKEGYTF.

The genes are TRBV11-3 and TRBJ2-2, with a weak D call TRBD1 (6 bases). Trimming removed 2 bases from V and 4 bases from J, with 11 bases in between. Looked up from germline, CDR1 is SGHNT and CDR2 is YENEEA. This CDR3 has 15 amino acids. The CDR3 loop is CASSLIRGGTGELFF. The CDR3 DNA reads as TGTGCCAGCAGCTTAATACGAGGGGGCACCGGGGAGCTGTTTTTT.

The chain combines TRBV11-1 with TRBJ2-5, with unresolved D. This CDR3 spans 12 amino acids. Germline CDR1 SGHAT, CDR2 FQDESV (reference sequence). The V end was cut by 5 bases, the J end by 7 bases, with 11 bases between. The DNA for the CDR3 is TGTGCCAGCAGCCCCCTTTCGGGGACCCAGTACTTC. Protein product: CASSPLSGTQYF.

V and J are TRBV9 and TRBJ2-7, with TRBD1 matching over 10 bases. V shed 3 bases and J 4 bases; nucleotides not matched to a gene: 4. Per germline, CDR1 SGDLS and CDR2 YYNGEE. The CDR3 consists of 14 residues. The DNA for the CDR3 is TGTGCCAGCAGCGCGGAGGACAGGGGGTACGAGCAGTACTTC. Its protein product is CASSAEDRGYEQYF.

This chain connects TRBV3-1 (or the pseudogene TRBV3-2) to TRBJ2-1, with 7 bases identical to TRBD2. The length of the CDR3 is 15 residues. J lost 6 bases, V lost 4 bases, and 9 bases had no gene match. The germline CDR1 and CDR2 sequences are LGHDT and YNNKEL (reference sequence). This CDR3 reads CASSRRGTDFNEQFF. The CDR3 nucleotides read TGTGCCAGCAGCCGGCGGGGGACCGATTTCAATGAGCAGTTCTTC.

The chain combines TRBV7-9 with TRBJ2-3; the match to TRBD2 covers 9 bases. The germline gives CDR1 SEHNR, CDR2 FQNEAQ (reference sequence). Trimming cost V 3 bases and J 4 bases; bases outside gene matches: 2. The CDR3 totals 14 residues. The CDR3 DNA reads as TGTGCCAGCAGCTTGGGGACTAGCTCAGATACGCAGTATTTT. Translation: CASSLGTSSDTQYF. Complete variable domain (other parts from reference TRBV7-9 and TRBJ2-3): DTGVSQNPRHKITKRGQNVTFRCDPISEHNRLYWYRQTLGQGPEFLTYFQNEAQLEKSRLLSDRFSAERPKGSFSTLEIQRTEQGDSAMYLCASSLGTSSDTQYFGPGTRLTVL.

V and J are TRBV30 and TRBJ1-1, with D maybe TRBD1 (5 bases). Looked up from germline, CDR1 is GTSNPN and CDR2 is SVGIG (reference sequence). With 8 bases removed from V and 4 bases from J, the gap between germline ends came to 11 bases. The CDR3 consists of 11 residues. This CDR3 reads CARQGFTEAFF. In nucleotides, the CDR3 is TGTGCCCGTCAGGGTTTCACTGAAGCTTTCTTT.

The chain recombines TRBV20-1 with TRBJ2-7; D not certain. The CDR3 covers 11 residues. Trimming cost V 5 bases and J 4 bases, with 9 bases left between them. Germline V gives CDR1 DFQATT, CDR2 SNEGSKA (reference sequence). The CDR3 here is CSALGEYEQYF. CDR3 nucleotide sequence: TGCAGTGCTCTAGGAGAGTACGAGCAGTACTTC.

This chain joins TRBV27 and TRBJ2-2; 7 nucleotides align to TRBD1. The CDR3 extends over 14 amino acids. The V gene's germline CDR1 is MNHEY and CDR2 SMNVEV (reference sequence). Trimming cost V 5 bases and J 1 base; bases outside gene matches: 1. In nucleotides, the CDR3 is TGTGCCAGCAGTGACAGGGTGAACACCGGGGAGCTGTTTTTT. Residues: CASSDRVNTGELFF.

The V and J genes are TRBV28 and TRBJ2-5; 7 bases align to TRBD2. In germline, CDR1 is MDHEN, CDR2 SYDVKM. The CDR3 consists of 15 residues. The V segment lost 5 bases and the J segment 2 bases; nucleotides outside the gene matches: 8. The CDR3 DNA reads as TGTGCCAGCAGTCCCGGACTAGATATACAAGAGACCCAGTACTTC. Its translation is CASSPGLDIQETQYF.

The V call is TRBV20-1, the J call TRBJ1-1; TRBD1 is a possible D gene (5 bases). Trimming stripped 6 bases from V and 4 bases from J, with 9 bases between. The CDR3 has 11 amino acids. In germline, CDR1 is DFQATT, CDR2 SNEGSKA (reference sequence). CDR3 nucleotide sequence: TGCAGTGCAAAGGGACTCACTGAAGCTTTCTTT. It codes for CSAKGLTEAFF.

This chain uses TRBV24-1 with TRBJ2-3; TRBD1 agrees at 9 bases. This CDR3 has 17 residues. V shed 1 base, J shed 4 bases, and the junction held 8 bases outside the gene matches. CDR1 is KGHDR, CDR2 SFDVKD, per germline. The CDR3 protein is CATSDFGGQGGPDTQYF. DNA for the CDR3: TGTGCCACCAGTGATTTCGGGGGACAGGGCGGCCCAGATACGCAGTATTTT.